The 23 T cell receptor beta chains presented below share a single source sample, sequenced in a study of chemoradiotherapy in HPV16-positive cancers. TCRdb's table, derived via immunoSEQ multiplex PCR, lists solely in-frame clones and lacks some. Among about 5,000 clones listed, about 96% were seen once. Here the sequenced sample was tumor tissue, taken from a patient who underwent chemoradiotherapy. The receptors shown here come from a human donor with HPV-associated anogenital cancer.

The rearrangement links TRBV15 to TRBJ1-1; 7 nucleotides line up with TRBD1. Germline assignment: CDR1 LNHNV and CDR2 YYDKDF (reference sequence). CDR3 length equals 16 residues. After removal of 3 bases from V and 1 base from J, the junction contained 8 bases not matched to a gene. CDR3: CATSRGSGTANTEAFF. Written as DNA, the CDR3 is TGTGCCACCAGCAGGGGCTCAGGGACAGCGAACACTGAAGCTTTCTTT.

V gene TRBV30 combines with J gene TRBJ2-1, with 8 bases aligning to TRBD2. Germline V lookup: CDR1 GTSNPN, CDR2 SVGIG (reference sequence). The CDR3 is 16 residues long. V was pared by 5 bases and J by 0 bases, with 9 bases of the junction left unmatched. DNA of the CDR3: TGTGCCTGGCAGACTAGCGTTTCGAGCTCCTACAATGAGCAGTTCTTC. Its translation is CAWQTSVSSSYNEQFF.

This clone was seen only once. The gene calls are TRBV14 and TRBJ2-3; perhaps TRBD1 as D (6 bases). V dropped 3 bases and J dropped 11 bases, with 12 bases sitting between them. Germline V gene data show CDR1 as SGHDN and CDR2 as FVKESK. The CDR3 length is 12 residues. The CDR3 coding sequence is TGTGCCAGCAGCCACCGGGACACAAAGCAGTATTTT. It encodes CASSHRDTKQYF.

In regard to this clone: This is likely a read error, given that the CDR3 carries no conserved phenylalanine or tryptophan at its end. Because the CDR3's place on the DNA is in doubt, the DNA is left out and the CDR3 is given as listed by TCRdb. The genes are TRBV1 and TRBJ2-7. TRBV1 is termed a pseudogene. The CDR3 numbers 11 amino acids, ends counted. The CDR3 sequence: CTSSHNARQYI.

The chain is built from TRBV7-2 and TRBJ2-1, with D perhaps given as TRBD1 or TRBD2 (6 bases each). V gave up 2 bases and J gave up 6 bases, with 17 bases separating them. Germline V gene sequence: CDR1 SGHTA, CDR2 FQGNSA. The CDR3 is made up of 16 amino acids. CDR3 DNA sequence: TGTGCCAGCAGCTTATTAGCGGCAGGGGCTCGCAATGAGCAGTTCTTC. This codes for CASSLLAAGARNEQFF.

The chain uses TRBV29-1 and TRBJ1-1, with 7 bases identical to TRBD1. The germline V gene encodes CDR1 SQVTM and CDR2 ANQGSEA. This CDR3 region has 12 residues. CDR3 protein: CSGYNTGAEAFF. DNA for the CDR3: TGCAGTGGGTACAATACAGGGGCTGAAGCTTTCTTT.

The V call is TRBV7-9, the J call TRBJ2-7; D possibly corresponds to TRBD1 (6 bases). Germline loops: CDR1 SEHNR, CDR2 FQNEAQ (reference sequence). The length of the CDR3 is 14 residues. The V end lost 3 bases, the J end lost 7 bases, and 16 bases lay between the germline ends. CDR3 sequence (DNA): TGTGCCAGCAGCTTGTCTATGGGGGCGTCGGAGCAGTACTTC. This codes for CASSLSMGASEQYF. Complete variable domain (other parts from reference TRBV7-9 and TRBJ2-7): DTGVSQNPRHKITKRGQNVTFRCDPISEHNRLYWYRQTLGQGPEFLTYFQNEAQLEKSRLLSDRFSAERPKGSFSTLEIQRTEQGDSAMYLCASSLSMGASEQYFGPGTRLTVT.

The chain has TRBV7-9 and TRBJ2-2, with 9 bases that match TRBD1. Trimming at V came to 0 bases and at J to 4 bases, leaving 0 bases not matched to a gene. The CDR3 runs 15 residues. Germline-derived CDR1 and CDR2 are SEHNR and FQNEAQ (reference sequence). The CDR3, as DNA: TGTGCCAGCAGCTTAGCGACAGGGGGCACCGGGGAGCTGTTTTTT. Protein sequence: CASSLATGGTGELFF. Variable domain in full (rest from reference TRBV7-9 and TRBJ2-2): DTGVSQNPRHKITKRGQNVTFRCDPISEHNRLYWYRQTLGQGPEFLTYFQNEAQLEKSRLLSDRFSAERPKGSFSTLEIQRTEQGDSAMYLCASSLATGGTGELFFGEGSRLTVL.

The chain has TRBV7-6 and TRBJ2-5, with D possibly TRBD2 on 7 matching bases. The DNA end lines up better with TRBJ2-7; the J call may be wrong. Looked up from germline, CDR1 is SGHVS and CDR2 is FNYEAQ. The CDR3 contains 16 residues. The CDR3 sequence is CASSLGLGGGAHEQYF. The CDR3 DNA reads TGTGCCAGCAGCTTAGGTTTGGGAGGGGGGGCACACGAGCAGTACTTC.

The rearrangement links TRBV19 to TRBJ1-2, with 9 bases fitting TRBD1. The J segment lost 4 bases and the V segment lost 10 bases, leaving 22 bases of the junction unmatched. The CDR3 is 18 amino acids. Germline-derived CDR1 and CDR2 are LNHDA and SQIVND (reference sequence). The CDR3 sequence: CATSKGDRVRGTIYGYTF. The CDR3 DNA is TGTGCCACCTCCAAGGGGGACAGGGTGCGGGGCACTATCTATGGCTACACCTTC.

The chain has TRBV27 and TRBJ1-1; no reliable D call. V shed 3 bases and J shed 1 base, with 6 bases lying between them. This CDR3 is 13 amino acids long. Germline lookup yields CDR1 MNHEY and CDR2 SMNVEV (reference sequence). DNA for the CDR3: TGTGCCAGCAGTTTCCGAGAGAACACTGAAGCTTTCTTT. Protein: CASSFRENTEAFF.

V usage is TRBV10-3 and J usage is TRBJ2-7; D may be TRBD1 or TRBD2 (5 bases each). The CDR3 has 15 amino acids. Trimming took 2 bases from V and 2 from J, leaving 13 bases between them. Per the germline V gene, CDR1 is ENHRY and CDR2 is SYGVKD. The CDR3 is CAISEGGRRAYEQYF. CDR3 bases: TGTGCCATCAGTGAGGGGGGTAGGAGAGCCTACGAGCAGTACTTC.

The V gene is TRBV20-1, the J gene TRBJ2-1; D not certain. The CDR3 runs to 11 residues. CDR1 is DFQATT and CDR2 is SNEGSKA in the germline V gene (reference sequence). Trimming cost V 7 bases and J 6 bases, with 10 bases left between them. The CDR3 region is CSGVGPNEQFF. The CDR3 region has the DNA TGCAGTGGTGTAGGGCCCAATGAGCAGTTCTTC.

The rearrangement links TRBV28 to TRBJ1-2; perhaps TRBD1 as D (5 bases). The CDR3 loop spans 14 amino acids. V was pared by 7 bases and J by 4 bases, with 16 bases between. The V gene's germline CDR1 is MDHEN and CDR2 SYDVKM. The CDR3, as DNA: TGTGCCAGCACGACACAGGTCGTCAGCTATGGCTACACCTTC. This encodes CASTTQVVSYGYTF.

V is TRBV6-5 and J is TRBJ1-2; D unresolved. This CDR3 spans 14 amino acids. V was clipped by 5 bases and J by 0 bases, with 10 bases between them. Germline V CDR1 and CDR2: MNHEY, SVGAGI. CDR3 nucleotide sequence: TGTGCCAGCAGTCCCACACGGGCTAACTATGGCTACACCTTC. It encodes CASSPTRANYGYTF.

The chain joins TRBV11-3 to TRBJ1-1, with 8 bases matching TRBD1. Germline-derived CDR1 and CDR2 are SGHNT and YENEEA. The CDR3 extends over 15 amino acids. The trim removed 5 bases at V and 0 bases at J, leaving 5 bases unmatched. DNA of the CDR3: TGTGCCAGCAGCCCCCGACAGGGGATGAACACTGAAGCTTTCTTT. This gives the protein CASSPRQGMNTEAFF.

This rearrangement joins TRBV7-8 to TRBJ2-7; 10 bases align to TRBD1. The germline CDR1 and CDR2 sequences are SGHVS and FQNEAQ. V dropped 5 bases and J dropped 4; count of bases not matched to a gene: 11. The CDR3 length is 16 residues. The CDR3 coding sequence is TGTGCCAGCAGCCTCTATCTGACAGGGGGCGCGTACGAGCAGTACTTC. Encoded protein: CASSLYLTGGAYEQYF.

This sequence joins TRBV19 and TRBJ1-1; possible D gene TRBD1, 6 bases. Per germline, CDR1 LNHDA and CDR2 SQIVND (reference sequence). Trimming cost V 1 base and J 0 bases, with 15 bases left between them. There are 17 residues in the CDR3. In DNA, the CDR3 is TGTGCCAGTAGTATAGGCACAGGGAGGGCCATGAACACTGAAGCTTTCTTT. It is translated as CASSIGTGRAMNTEAFF. The whole variable domain, remainder taken from reference TRBV19 and TRBJ1-1, is DGGITQSPKYLFRKEGQNVTLSCEQNLNHDAMYWYRQDPGQGLRLIYYSQIVNDFQKGDIAEGYSVSREKKESFPLTVTSAQKNPTAFYLCASSIGTGRAMNTEAFFGQGTRLTVV.

The chain has TRBV6-6 and TRBJ2-2; 10 positions match TRBD2. CDR3 length: 16 amino acids. The V gene end was trimmed by 5 bases and the J gene end by 5 bases; junction bases not matched to a gene: 8. Looked up from germline, CDR1 is MNHNY and CDR2 is SVGAGI (reference sequence). The CDR3 loop reads CASSGPSGGGTGELFF. The CDR3 DNA reads TGTGCCAGCAGTGGGCCTAGCGGGGGCGGGACCGGGGAGCTGTTTTTT.

The gene calls are TRBV7-9 and TRBJ2-1; D is unclear. The V end was cut by 2 bases, the J end by 8 bases, with 7 bases between. Germline V lookup: CDR1 SEHNR, CDR2 FQNEAQ (reference sequence). This CDR3 contains 12 residues. CDR3 DNA sequence: TGTGCCAGCAGCTTAACGTACCATGAGCAGTTCTTC. This sequence encodes CASSLTYHEQFF.

The V call is TRBV5-6, the J call TRBJ1-6; no clear D gene. The CDR3 spans 12 residues. The germline V gene has CDR1 SGHDT and CDR2 YYEEEE. V lost 4 bases and J lost 8, with 7 bases in between. The CDR3 reads CASSLGHSPLHF. For the CDR3, the DNA is TGTGCCAGCAGCCTGGGTCATTCACCCCTCCACTTT.

The V gene is TRBV27, the J gene TRBJ1-1; tentative D call: TRBD1 (5 bases). The germline V gene has CDR1 MNHEY and CDR2 SMNVEV (reference sequence). V was shortened by 5 bases and J by 0 bases, with 7 bases between the two germline ends. The CDR3 extends over 13 amino acids. The CDR3 DNA reads as TGTGCCAGCAGTCGGGGACTGAACACTGAAGCTTTCTTT. Protein sequence: CASSRGLNTEAFF.

The gene calls are TRBV6-6 and TRBJ2-5, with a weak D call TRBD2 (5 bases). V shed 0 bases and J shed 2 bases, with 13 bases lying between them. The length of the CDR3 is 16 residues. The germline gives CDR1 MNHNY, CDR2 SVGAGI (reference sequence). CDR3 residues: CASSYSGRTEQETQYF. The CDR3, as DNA: TGTGCCAGCAGTTACTCTGGGAGAACAGAACAAGAGACCCAGTACTTC.